A single sample is the source of the 27 T cell receptor beta chains below, sequenced in a study of OX40 agonist ivuxolimab in advanced cancers. Libraries came from the immunoSEQ multiplex PCR assay. What TCRdb holds here is the immuneACCESS table cut down to in-frame rearrangements. Part of the clones is not present; checked against another copy, under half of the missing clones reflect an unresolved V gene, and the others are unexplained. Recorded for this sample are roughly 60,000 clones; 84% of them occurred a single time. Approximately 4.3% of the sample is held by the ten biggest clonotypes. The material was CD4+ or CD8+ T cells sorted from blood, obtained in a trial of the OX40 agonist ivuxolimab. These TCRs come from an adult with an advanced solid tumor such as melanoma, head and neck, liver or kidney cancer.

This clone was counted a single time. This rearrangement joins TRBV14 to TRBJ2-5; D tentatively reads TRBD1 or TRBD2 (5 bases each). The J call may be faulty, since TRBJ2-7 better matches the DNA end. Per the germline V gene, CDR1 is SGHDN and CDR2 is FVKESK. The CDR3 is 13 residues long. The DNA of the CDR3 is TGTGCCAGCAGCCTTACCGGGGCCCACGAGCAGTACTTC. Amino acids: CASSLTGAHEQYF.

The count of this clone is one. The V gene is TRBV15, the J gene TRBJ1-1; no clear D gene. In germline, CDR1 is LNHNV, CDR2 YYDKDF (reference sequence). Trimming pared 0 bases from V and 3 bases from J, leaving 5 bases between. The CDR3 spans 13 residues. The CDR3 sequence: CATSRERYTEAFF. DNA for the CDR3: TGTGCCACCAGCAGAGAACGGTACACTGAAGCTTTCTTT. The full variable domain, with the rest looked up from reference TRBV15 and TRBJ1-1, is DAMVIQNPRYQVTQFGKPVTLSCSQTLNHNVMYWYQQKSSQAPKLLFHYYDKDFNNEADTPDNFQSRRPNTSFCFLDIRSPGLGDTAMYLCATSRERYTEAFFGQGTRLTVV.

The J gene is TRBJ1-2, the V gene TRBV6-6; 7 bases match TRBD1. Germline CDR1 reads MNHNY; CDR2 reads SVGAGI (reference sequence). J gave up 7 bases and V 4 bases, and 15 bases lay outside the gene matches. The CDR3 sequence is 16 residues long. This chain's CDR3 is CASSSRTGDASIGYTF. The CDR3 bases are TGTGCCAGCAGTTCCCGGACAGGAGATGCTTCTATTGGCTACACCTTC.

The chain couples TRBV10-1 to TRBJ2-3, with 9 nucleotides matching TRBD2. J lost 0 bases, V lost 5 bases, and 3 bases had no gene match. This CDR3 has 15 amino acids. Per germline, CDR1 WNHNN and CDR2 SYGVQD (reference sequence). The CDR3 loop is CASSRTSGSTDTQYF. The CDR3 DNA reads TGCGCCAGCAGTCGAACTAGCGGGAGCACAGATACGCAGTATTTT.

This chain links TRBV5-1 with TRBJ1-4, with TRBD1 identical over 7 bases. CDR1 and CDR2 from the germline V gene are SGHRS and YFSETQ. Trimming cost V 4 bases and J 4 bases; bases outside gene matches: 4. The CDR3 length is 14 residues. The CDR3 here is CASSLGGYNEKLFF. In DNA, the CDR3 is TGCGCCAGCAGCCTAGGGGGCTATAATGAAAAACTGTTTTTT. The full variable domain, in which reference TRBV5-1 and TRBJ1-4 provide the parts outside the CDR3, is KAGVTQTPRYLIKTRGQQVTLSCSPISGHRSVSWYQQTPGQGLQFLFEYFSETQRNKGNFPGRFSGRQFSNSRSEMNVSTLELGDSALYLCASSLGGYNEKLFFGSGTQLSVL.

The chain combines TRBV28 with TRBJ1-3; D not certain. This CDR3 region has 13 residues. The germline V gene encodes CDR1 MDHEN and CDR2 SYDVKM. Trimming took off 6 bases at V and 4 bases at J, with 10 bases between the two ends. CDR3 region: CASSAPVGNTIYF. The CDR3 region has the DNA TGTGCCAGCAGCGCACCCGTCGGAAACACCATATATTTT. Variable domain in full (rest from reference TRBV28 and TRBJ1-3): DVKVTQSSRYLVKRTGEKVFLECVQDMDHENMFWYRQDPGLGLRLIYFSYDVKMKEKGDIPEGYSVSREKKERFSLILESASTNQTSMYLCASSAPVGNTIYFGEGSWLTVV.

The chain is built from TRBV29-1 and TRBJ1-1; tentative D call: TRBD1 (6 bases). The CDR3 length is 14 residues. Germline-derived CDR1 and CDR2 are SQVTM and ANQGSEA. V lost 6 bases and J 1 base, leaving 15 bases between the germline ends. CDR3 in amino acids: CSVSKRGGNTEAFF. The CDR3 DNA follows: TGCAGCGTGAGTAAAAGGGGGGGGAACACTGAAGCTTTCTTT.

The chain couples TRBV18 to TRBJ1-1; the D gene is possibly TRBD1 (6 bases). The ends were cut back, 3 bases at V and 1 base at J, with 18 bases in the middle. The CDR3 has 17 residues. Germline CDR1 and CDR2: KGHSH and LQKENI. This CDR3 is CASSPSGTRFGNTEAFF. The CDR3 nucleotides are TGTGCCAGCTCACCTTCCGGGACACGCTTCGGGAACACTGAAGCTTTCTTT.

This chain connects TRBV5-1 to TRBJ1-3, with TRBD1 identical over 10 bases. V was clipped by 1 base and J by 0 bases; unmatched bases: 10. Per the germline V gene, CDR1 is SGHRS and CDR2 is YFSETQ. The CDR3 totals 19 residues. The CDR3 DNA sequence: TGCGCCAGCAGCTTGTCGGGACAGGGGACGCCCCTCTCTGGAAACACCATATATTTT. Residues: CASSLSGQGTPLSGNTIYF.

The rearrangement links TRBV18 to TRBJ1-4; possible D gene TRBD1, 6 bases. The V gene's germline CDR1 is KGHSH and CDR2 LQKENI. This CDR3 is built from 15 residues. V was pared by 0 bases and J by 8 bases, with 13 bases between. CDR3 nucleotide sequence: TGTGCCAGCTCACCACCGTCGGGACACAGGGAAAAACTGTTTTTT. Its protein is CASSPPSGHREKLFF.

The chain has TRBV5-8 and TRBJ1-6; D remains ambiguous. CDR1 is SGHTS and CDR2 is YDEGEE in the germline V gene. With 3 bases removed from V and 6 bases from J, the gap between germline ends came to 7 bases. CDR3 length equals 13 residues. The CDR3 sequence is CASSSGPNSPLHF. As DNA, the CDR3 is TGTGCCAGCAGCTCAGGACCTAATTCACCCCTCCACTTT.

V gene TRBV25-1 combines with J gene TRBJ2-2; 12 bases line up with TRBD2. Germline V CDR1 and CDR2: MGHDK, SYGVNS. Trimming cost V 2 bases and J 6 bases; bases outside gene matches: 7. CDR3 length: 17 residues. The CDR3 here is CASSEPSGRAYSGELFF. The CDR3 DNA sequence: TGTGCCAGCAGTGAACCTAGCGGGAGGGCCTACTCCGGGGAGCTGTTTTTT. Full variable domain (outside the CDR3, taken from reference TRBV25-1 and TRBJ2-2): EADIYQTPRYLVIGTGKKITLECSQTMGHDKMYWYQQDPGMELHLIHYSYGVNSTEKGDLSSESTVSRIRTEHFPLTLESARPSHTSQYLCASSEPSGRAYSGELFFGEGSRLTVL.

The genes are TRBV5-1 and TRBJ1-2, with 8 bases fitting TRBD1. The junction had 12 bases not matched to a gene; V was cut back by 3 bases and J by 8 bases. CDR1 and CDR2 (germline): SGHRS, YFSETQ. The CDR3 covers 15 residues. Written as DNA, the CDR3 is TGCGCCAGCAGCTCCTGGACAGGGCCCTCTGGAGGCTACACCTTC. Encoded protein: CASSSWTGPSGGYTF.

V is TRBV7-9 and J is TRBJ2-5; D remains unclear. The V gene lost 8 bases and the J gene lost 2 bases, with 9 bases spanning the gap. The CDR3 consists of 12 residues. Germline V lookup: CDR1 SEHNR, CDR2 FQNEAQ (reference sequence). The CDR3 spells CASGPEQETQYF. CDR3 nucleotide sequence: TGTGCCAGCGGGCCGGAACAAGAGACCCAGTACTTC.

V usage is TRBV30 and J usage is TRBJ2-6; 11 bases fit TRBD1. CDR1 GTSNPN and CDR2 SVGIG come from the germline V gene (reference sequence). The CDR3 totals 15 residues. V was clipped by 8 bases and J by 2 bases; unmatched bases: 5. CDR3 residues: CAIGTGGAGANVLTF. In nucleotides, the CDR3 is TGTGCCATAGGGACAGGGGGAGCTGGGGCCAACGTCCTGACTTTC.

The J gene is TRBJ1-1, the V gene TRBV28; D is undetermined. This CDR3 has 14 amino acids. Trimming removed 7 bases at V and 1 base at J, with 13 bases between. The V gene's germline CDR1 is MDHEN and CDR2 SYDVKM. This CDR3 is CASTLGTPNTEAFF. The DNA of the CDR3 is TGTGCCAGCACCTTAGGAACACCGAACACTGAAGCTTTCTTT. Supplemented by reference TRBV28 and TRBJ1-1, the full variable domain reads DVKVTQSSRYLVKRTGEKVFLECVQDMDHENMFWYRQDPGLGLRLIYFSYDVKMKEKGDIPEGYSVSREKKERFSLILESASTNQTSMYLCASTLGTPNTEAFFGQGTRLTVV.

The chain employs TRBV2 and TRBJ2-5; either TRBD1 or TRBD2 may fit D (5 bases each). V dropped 3 bases and J dropped 5 bases, with 13 bases sitting between them. CDR1 is SNHLY and CDR2 is FYNNEI in the germline V gene. The CDR3 loop spans 14 amino acids. CDR3 nucleotide sequence: TGTGCCAGCAGTGACGAGGGGAGCCTGGAGACCCAGTACTTC. It is translated as CASSDEGSLETQYF.

The chain links TRBV6-6 to TRBJ2-7, with 8 bases aligning to TRBD1. Trimming cost V 2 bases and J 3 bases; bases outside gene matches: 6. Germline-derived CDR1 and CDR2 are MNHNY and SVGAGI (reference sequence). CDR3 length equals 15 residues. CDR3 loop: CASSYGTGGGYEQYF. DNA for the CDR3: TGTGCCAGCAGTTACGGTACAGGGGGTGGCTACGAGCAGTACTTC.

The CDR3 reads CASSPASYGNKNIQYF. DNA of the CDR3: TGTGCCAGCTCACCAGCTTCTTACGGAAACAAAAACATTCAGTACTTC. This chain uses TRBV18 with TRBJ2-4; D uncertain. V shed 2 bases and J shed 3 bases, with 14 bases lying between them. The CDR3 runs 16 residues. CDR1 is KGHSH, CDR2 LQKENI, per germline.

This clone was counted only a few times. The rearrangement uses TRBV18 and TRBJ1-5; D not resolved. V lost 5 bases, J lost 0 bases, and 5 bases lay in between. Germline-derived CDR1 and CDR2 are KGHSH and LQKENI. The CDR3 is 13 amino acids. CDR3 DNA sequence: TGTGCCAGCTCAGGGTATAGCAATCAGCCCCAGCATTTT. Amino acid sequence: CASSGYSNQPQHF.

CDR3 region: CASSSPRVDEQFF. Written as DNA, the CDR3 is TGTGCCAGCAGCTCCCCGCGGGTGGATGAGCAGTTCTTC. The chain couples TRBV6-1 to TRBJ2-1; D is perhaps TRBD2 (5 bases). The CDR3 covers 13 residues. The germline CDR1 and CDR2 sequences are MNHNS and SASEGT. V was cut by 6 bases and J by 8 bases, with 14 bases left in between.

The rearrangement links TRBV2 to TRBJ2-1; 7 bases fit TRBD2. Trimming took 7 bases from V and 14 from J; bases not matched to a gene: 17. CDR3 length: 14 residues. Germline CDR1 SNHLY, CDR2 FYNNEI. CDR3 residues: CASKPRTPGLGEFF. The CDR3 coding sequence is TGTGCCAGCAAGCCAAGGACACCAGGACTAGGGGAGTTCTTC.

The chain links TRBV14 to TRBJ2-7, with 10 bases fitting TRBD1. The CDR3 spans 15 residues. Germline CDR1 SGHDN, CDR2 FVKESK. The J segment lost 4 bases and the V segment lost 4 bases, leaving 7 bases of the junction unmatched. CDR3: CASSRAGTGAYEQYF. The CDR3 DNA follows: TGTGCCAGCAGCCGAGCCGGGACAGGGGCATACGAGCAGTACTTC.

J is TRBJ1-4 and V is TRBV11-2; D is possibly TRBD1 (6 bases). Per germline, CDR1 SGHAT and CDR2 FQNNGV. The germline V and J ends were trimmed by 3 bases and 7 bases, with 15 bases remaining between them. CDR3 length: 15 amino acids. CDR3 region: CASSFGGRRLEKLFF. The CDR3 DNA reads TGTGCCAGCAGCTTCGGGGGCCGGCGCCTTGAAAAACTGTTTTTT.

V is TRBV2 and J is TRBJ1-2, with D tentatively TRBD1 (6 bases). V was shortened by 7 bases and J by 2 bases, with 8 bases between the two germline ends. From germline, CDR1 is SNHLY and CDR2 FYNNEI. The CDR3 totals 12 residues. CDR3 loop: CASTGQNYGYTF. The CDR3 DNA sequence: TGTGCCAGCACCGGACAGAACTATGGCTACACCTTC.

This chain connects TRBV6-1 to TRBJ2-1, with 10 bases lining up with TRBD2. The V and J ends lost 4 bases and 3 bases, in that order; junction bases with no gene match: 15. Germline lookup yields CDR1 MNHNS and CDR2 SASEGT. This CDR3 region has 19 residues. This CDR3 is CASSGTSGKVEGGYNEQFF. The CDR3, as DNA: TGTGCCAGCAGTGGGACTAGCGGTAAAGTCGAAGGGGGCTACAATGAGCAGTTCTTC.

The gene calls are TRBV15 and TRBJ1-2; D possibly corresponds to TRBD1 (5 bases). V dropped 0 bases and J dropped 2 bases, with 16 bases sitting between them. Per the germline V gene, CDR1 is LNHNV and CDR2 is YYDKDF (reference sequence). There are 17 residues in the CDR3. The CDR3 here is CATSRDRARPLNYGYTF. The CDR3 bases are TGTGCCACCAGCAGAGACAGGGCCAGACCCTTAAACTATGGCTACACCTTC.